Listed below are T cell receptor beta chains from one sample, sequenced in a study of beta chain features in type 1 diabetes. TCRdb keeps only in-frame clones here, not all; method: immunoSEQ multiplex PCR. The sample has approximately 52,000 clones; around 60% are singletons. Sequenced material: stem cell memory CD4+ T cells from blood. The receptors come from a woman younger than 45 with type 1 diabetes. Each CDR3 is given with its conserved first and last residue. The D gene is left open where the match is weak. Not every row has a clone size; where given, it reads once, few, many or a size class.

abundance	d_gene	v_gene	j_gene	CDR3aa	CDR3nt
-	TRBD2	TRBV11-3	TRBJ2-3	CASSLGGGSTDTQYF	TGTGCCAGCAGCTTGGGCGGGGGTAGCACAGATACGCAGTATTTT
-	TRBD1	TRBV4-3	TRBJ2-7	CASSQGDRGYEQYF	TGCGCCAGCAGCCAGGGGGACAGGGGATACGAGCAGTACTTC
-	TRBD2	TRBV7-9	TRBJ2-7	CASSPGLAGGPYEQYF	TGTGCCAGCAGCCCCGGACTAGCGGGAGGGCCCTACGAGCAGTACTTC
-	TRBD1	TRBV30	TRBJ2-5	CAWSVGVGDRERETQYF	TGTGCCTGGAGTGTAGGGGTGGGGGACAGAGAGCGGGAGACCCAGTACTTC
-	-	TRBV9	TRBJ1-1	CASSAGTERGAFF	TGTGCCAGCAGCGCCGGGACTGAAAGAGGAGCTTTCTTT
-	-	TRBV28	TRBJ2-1	CASRLQASYNEQFF	TGTGCCAGCAGGTTACAAGCTTCCTACAATGAGCAGTTCTTC
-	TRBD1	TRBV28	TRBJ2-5	CASTTGAETQYF	TGTGCCAGCACGACAGGGGCGGAGACCCAGTACTTC
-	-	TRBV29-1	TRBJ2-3	CSVASADTQYF	TGCAGCGTTGCCAGCGCAGATACGCAGTATTTT
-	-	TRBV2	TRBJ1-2	CASSEQGNGYTF	TGTGCCAGCAGTGAACAGGGGAATGGCTACACCTTC
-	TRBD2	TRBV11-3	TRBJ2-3	CASSLMGGITDTQYF	TGTGCCAGCAGCTTGATGGGGGGGATCACAGATACGCAGTATTTT
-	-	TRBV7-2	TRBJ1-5	CASSRDQQPQHF	TGTGCCAGCAGCCGGGATCAACAGCCCCAGCATTTT
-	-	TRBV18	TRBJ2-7	CASSQRQGGYYEQYF	TGTGCCAGCTCACAGAGACAGGGAGGTTACTACGAGCAGTACTTC
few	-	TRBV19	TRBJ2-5	CASSIGTHEETQYF	TGTGCCAGTAGTATTGGGACTCATGAAGAGACCCAGTACTTC
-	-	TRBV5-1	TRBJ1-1	CASSFTGTNTEAFF	TGCGCCAGCAGCTTCACGGGAACGAACACTGAAGCTTTCTTT
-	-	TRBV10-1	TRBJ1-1	CASSNQADTEAFF	TGCGCCAGCAGTAATCAGGCTGACACTGAAGCTTTCTTT
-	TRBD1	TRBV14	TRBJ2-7	CASSQATGQGTQQYF	TGTGCCAGCAGCCAAGCAACGGGACAGGGAACGCAGCAGTACTTC
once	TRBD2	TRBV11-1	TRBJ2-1	CASSLALREVGNEQFF	TGTGCCAGCAGCTTAGCGCTACGGGAGGTGGGGAATGAGCAGTTCTTC
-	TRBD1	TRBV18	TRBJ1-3	CASSPRTGESSGNTIYF	TGTGCCAGCTCACCAAGGACAGGGGAGAGCTCTGGAAACACCATATATTTT
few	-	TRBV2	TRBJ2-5	CASRDRETQYF	TGTGCCAGCAGGGACAGAGAGACCCAGTACTTC
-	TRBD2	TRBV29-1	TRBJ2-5	CSTREGRGETQYF	TGCAGCACGCGGGAGGGCCGCGGAGAGACCCAGTACTTC
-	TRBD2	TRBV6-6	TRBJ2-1	CASSGTSGRKNNEQFF	TGTGCCAGCAGTGGGACTAGCGGGAGAAAGAACAATGAGCAGTTCTTC
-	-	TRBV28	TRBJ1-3	CASSSGQLNSGNTIYF	TGTGCCAGCAGTTCCGGACAGTTGAACTCTGGAAACACCATATATTTT
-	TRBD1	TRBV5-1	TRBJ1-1	CASKTGGNTEAFF	TGCGCCAGTAAAACAGGGGGCAACACTGAAGCTTTCTTT
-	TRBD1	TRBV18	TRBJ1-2	CASSPGQANGYTF	TGTGCCAGCTCACCGGGACAGGCTAATGGCTACACCTTC
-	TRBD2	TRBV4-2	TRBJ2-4	CASSPVNHGTSGGDIQYF	TGTGCCAGCAGCCCCGTGAATCACGGGACTAGCGGGGGAGACATTCAGTACTTC
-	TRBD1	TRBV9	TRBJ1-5	CASSEGQSNQPQHF	TGTGCCAGCAGCGAGGGACAGAGCAATCAGCCCCAGCATTTT
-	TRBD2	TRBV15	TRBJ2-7	CATSSSSGSTYEQYF	TGTGCCACCAGCAGTTCTAGCGGGAGTACCTACGAGCAGTACTTC
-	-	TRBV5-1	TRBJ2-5	CASSFTLRQETQYF	TGCGCCAGCAGCTTTACCCTTCGGCAAGAGACCCAGTACTTC
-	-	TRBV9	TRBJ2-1	CASSVVLPQFF	TGTGCCAGCAGCGTCGTTCTACCGCAGTTCTTC
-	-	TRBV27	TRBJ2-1	CASSFLGGGLNEQFF	TGTGCCAGCAGTTTTCTGGGAGGGGGGCTCAATGAGCAGTTCTTC
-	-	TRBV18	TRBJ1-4	CASSPYTSGREKLFF	TGTGCCAGCTCACCATATACTTCGGGAAGAGAAAAACTGTTTTTT
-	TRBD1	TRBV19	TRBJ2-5	CASSGQGQETQYF	TGTGCCAGTAGTGGACAGGGGCAAGAGACCCAGTACTTC
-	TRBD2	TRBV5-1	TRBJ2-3	CASSLGLAGYTDTQYF	TGCGCCAGCAGCTTGGGGCTAGCGGGATACACAGATACGCAGTATTTT
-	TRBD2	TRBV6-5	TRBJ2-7	CASSSPGLDEQYF	TGTGCCAGCAGTTCCCCGGGACTAGACGAGCAGTACTTC
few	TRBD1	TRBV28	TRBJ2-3	CASSSGTGLHTQYF	TGTGCCAGCAGTTCCGGGACAGGGCTTCATACGCAGTATTTT
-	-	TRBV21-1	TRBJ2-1	CASSKGKGGRTYNEQFF	TGTGCCAGCAGCAAAGGTAAAGGCGGGAGGACCTACAATGAGCAGTTCTTC
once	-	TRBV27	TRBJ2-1	CASSFRPNQRFYNEQFF	TGTGCCAGCAGTTTTAGGCCCAATCAGCGGTTCTACAATGAGCAGTTCTTC
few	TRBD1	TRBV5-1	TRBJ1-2	CASSIRGQSGYTF	TGCGCCAGCAGCATCAGGGGGCAAAGTGGCTACACCTTC
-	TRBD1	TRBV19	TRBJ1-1	CASLSGGAYTEAFF	TGTGCCAGTCTTTCAGGGGGCGCGTACACTGAAGCTTTCTTT
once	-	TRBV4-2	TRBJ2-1	CASSQASEGYNEQFF	TGTGCCAGCAGCCAGGCTAGCGAAGGCTACAATGAGCAGTTCTTC
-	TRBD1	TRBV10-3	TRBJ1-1	CAITAQDRGSTEAFF	TGTGCCATCACTGCCCAGGACAGGGGGTCCACTGAAGCTTTCTTT
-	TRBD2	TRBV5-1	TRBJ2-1	CASSFRGDNEQFF	TGCGCCAGCAGCTTCCGGGGGGACAATGAGCAGTTCTTC
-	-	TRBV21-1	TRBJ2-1	CASSKAQVGLATNEQFF	TGTGCCAGCAGCAAAGCCCAGGTAGGACTAGCGACGAATGAGCAGTTCTTC
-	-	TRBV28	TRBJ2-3	CASSLVSFTTDTQYF	TGTGCCAGCAGTTTGGTTAGTTTTACCACAGATACGCAGTATTTT
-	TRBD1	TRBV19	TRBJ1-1	CASSKGQGNTEAFF	TGTGCCAGTAGTAAAGGACAGGGGAACACTGAAGCTTTCTTT
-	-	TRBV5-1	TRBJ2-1	CASSLGLAGADEQFF	TGCGCCAGCAGCTTGGGACTAGCAGGGGCGGATGAGCAGTTCTTC
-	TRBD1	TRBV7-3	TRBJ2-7	CASSRDRDYEQYF	TGTGCCAGCAGCCGTGACAGGGACTACGAGCAGTACTTC
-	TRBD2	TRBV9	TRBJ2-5	CASSTDSGRGRLRETQYF	TGTGCCAGCAGCACCGATAGCGGGAGGGGTCGGCTGCGAGAGACCCAGTACTTC
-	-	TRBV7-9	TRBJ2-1	CASSLAGARNEQFF	TGTGCCAGCAGCTTAGCGGGCGCACGCAATGAGCAGTTCTTC
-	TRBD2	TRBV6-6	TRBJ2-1	CASSRSSGTENEQFF	TGTGCCAGCAGTCGAAGTAGCGGGACCGAGAATGAGCAGTTCTTC